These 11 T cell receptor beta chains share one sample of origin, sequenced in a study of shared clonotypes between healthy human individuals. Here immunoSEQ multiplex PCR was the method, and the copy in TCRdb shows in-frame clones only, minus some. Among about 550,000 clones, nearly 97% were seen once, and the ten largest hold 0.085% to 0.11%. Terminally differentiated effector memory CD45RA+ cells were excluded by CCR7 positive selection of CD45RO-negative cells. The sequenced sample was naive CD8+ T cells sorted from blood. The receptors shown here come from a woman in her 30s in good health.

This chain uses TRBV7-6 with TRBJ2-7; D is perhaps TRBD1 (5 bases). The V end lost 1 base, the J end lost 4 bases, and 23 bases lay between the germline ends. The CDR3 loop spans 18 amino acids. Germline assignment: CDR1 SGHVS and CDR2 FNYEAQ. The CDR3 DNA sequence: TGTGCCAGCAGCTTAGTTTTAGGCCTTGGGCAAACAGGATACGAGCAGTACTTC. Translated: CASSLVLGLGQTGYEQYF.

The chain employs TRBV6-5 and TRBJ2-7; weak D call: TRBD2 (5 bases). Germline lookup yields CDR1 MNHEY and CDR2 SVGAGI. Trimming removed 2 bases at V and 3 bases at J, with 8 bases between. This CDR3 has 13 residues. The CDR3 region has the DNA TGTGCCAGCAGTTACCGGGGATTCTACGAGCAGTACTTC. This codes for CASSYRGFYEQYF.

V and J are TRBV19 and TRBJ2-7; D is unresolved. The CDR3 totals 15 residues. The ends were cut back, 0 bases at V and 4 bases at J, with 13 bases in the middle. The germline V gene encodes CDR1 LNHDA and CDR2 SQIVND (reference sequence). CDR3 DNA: TGTGCCAGTAGTATAGATCTTAGCCCCGGGTACGAGCAGTACTTC. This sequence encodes CASSIDLSPGYEQYF.

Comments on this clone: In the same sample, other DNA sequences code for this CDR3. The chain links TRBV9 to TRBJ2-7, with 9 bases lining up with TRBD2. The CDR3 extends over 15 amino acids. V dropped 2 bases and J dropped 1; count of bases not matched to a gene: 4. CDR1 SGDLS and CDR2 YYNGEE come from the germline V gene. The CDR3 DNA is TGTGCCAGCAGCGTCGGCCTAGCGGGATCCTACGAGCAGTACTTC. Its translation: CASSVGLAGSYEQYF.

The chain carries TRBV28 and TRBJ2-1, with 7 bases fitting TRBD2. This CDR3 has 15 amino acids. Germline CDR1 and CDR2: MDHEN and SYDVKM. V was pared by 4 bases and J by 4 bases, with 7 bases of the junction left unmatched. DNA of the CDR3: TGTGCCAGCAGTTCCCTCTCGGGAGGATACAATGAGCAGTTCTTC. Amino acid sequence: CASSSLSGGYNEQFF.

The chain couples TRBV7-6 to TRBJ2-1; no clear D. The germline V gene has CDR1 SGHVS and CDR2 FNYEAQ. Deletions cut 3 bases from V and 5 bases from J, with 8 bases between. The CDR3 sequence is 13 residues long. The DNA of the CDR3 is TGTGCCAGCAGCTTGGACGGAAACAATGAGCAGTTCTTC. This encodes CASSLDGNNEQFF.

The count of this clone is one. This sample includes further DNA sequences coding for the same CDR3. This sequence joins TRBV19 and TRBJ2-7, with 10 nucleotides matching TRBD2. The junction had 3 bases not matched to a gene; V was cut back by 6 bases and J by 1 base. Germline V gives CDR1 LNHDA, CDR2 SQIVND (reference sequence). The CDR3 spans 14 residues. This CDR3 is CASSLTSGSYEQYF. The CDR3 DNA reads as TGTGCCAGTAGCCTGACTAGCGGGTCCTACGAGCAGTACTTC.

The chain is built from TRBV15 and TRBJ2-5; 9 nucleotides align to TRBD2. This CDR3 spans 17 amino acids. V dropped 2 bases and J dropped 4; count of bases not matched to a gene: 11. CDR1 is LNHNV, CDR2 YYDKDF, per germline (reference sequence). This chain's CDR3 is CATSRLPGSGRGETQYF. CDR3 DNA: TGTGCCACCAGCAGATTGCCGGGTAGCGGGAGAGGAGAGACCCAGTACTTC.

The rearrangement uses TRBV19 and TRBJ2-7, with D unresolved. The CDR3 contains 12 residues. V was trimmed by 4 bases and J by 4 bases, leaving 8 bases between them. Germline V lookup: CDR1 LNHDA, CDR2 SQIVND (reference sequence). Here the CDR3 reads CASSKVGYEQYF. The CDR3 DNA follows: TGTGCCAGTAGTAAAGTTGGTTACGAGCAGTACTTC.

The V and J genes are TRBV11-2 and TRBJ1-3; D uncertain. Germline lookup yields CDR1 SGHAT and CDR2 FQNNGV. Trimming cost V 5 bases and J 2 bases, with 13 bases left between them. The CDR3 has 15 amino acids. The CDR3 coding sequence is TGTGCCAGCAGCGTTACGTATTCTGCTGGAAACACCATATATTTT. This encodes CASSVTYSAGNTIYF.

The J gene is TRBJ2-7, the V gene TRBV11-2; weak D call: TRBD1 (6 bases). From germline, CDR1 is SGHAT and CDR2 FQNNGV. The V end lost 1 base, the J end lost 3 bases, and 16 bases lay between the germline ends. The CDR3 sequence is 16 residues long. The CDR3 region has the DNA TGTGCCAGCAGCTTAGGCGGACAGACCGGTTTCTACGAGCAGTACTTC. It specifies CASSLGGQTGFYEQYF.